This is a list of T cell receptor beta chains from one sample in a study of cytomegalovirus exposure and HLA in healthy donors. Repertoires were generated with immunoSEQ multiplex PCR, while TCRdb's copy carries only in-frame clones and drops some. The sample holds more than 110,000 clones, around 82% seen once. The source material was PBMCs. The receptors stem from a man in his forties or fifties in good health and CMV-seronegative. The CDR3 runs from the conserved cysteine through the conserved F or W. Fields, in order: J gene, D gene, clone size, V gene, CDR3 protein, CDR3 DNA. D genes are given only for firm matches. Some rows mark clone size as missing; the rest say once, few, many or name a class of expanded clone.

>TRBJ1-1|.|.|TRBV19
CASSIAPGHPRAFF
TGTGCCAGTAGTATTGCACCGGGACACCCCAGGGCTTTCTTT
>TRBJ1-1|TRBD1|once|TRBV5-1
CASSRDRGRKAFF
TGCGCCAGCAGCCGGGACAGGGGGAGAAAAGCTTTCTTT
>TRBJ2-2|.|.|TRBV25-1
CASSHDRTTGELFF
TGTGCCAGCAGCCATGACAGGACCACCGGGGAGCTGTTTTTT
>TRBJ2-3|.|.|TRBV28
CACSLYRGGTDTQYF
TGTGCCTGCAGTTTATACCGTGGAGGCACAGATACGCAGTATTTT
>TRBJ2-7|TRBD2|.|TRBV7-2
CASSLENGRAREQYF
TGTGCCAGCAGCTTAGAGAACGGGAGGGCCCGCGAGCAGTACTTC
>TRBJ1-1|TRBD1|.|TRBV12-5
CASGFGTGVMNTEAFF
TGTGCTAGTGGTTTTGGAACAGGGGTCATGAACACTGAAGCTTTCTTT
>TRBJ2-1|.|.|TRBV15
CATSRDWSGGNEQFF
TGTGCCACCAGCAGAGATTGGTCCGGGGGCAATGAGCAGTTCTTC
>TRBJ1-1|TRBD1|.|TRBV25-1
CASNEGPGGNTEAFF
TGTGCCAGCAACGAAGGGCCAGGGGGGAACACTGAAGCTTTCTTT
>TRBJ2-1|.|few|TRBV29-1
CSVEMNSRQGEQFF
TGCAGCGTTGAAATGAACAGTCGTCAGGGTGAGCAGTTCTTC
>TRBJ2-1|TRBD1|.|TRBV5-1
CASSYRTGEEQFF
TGCGCCAGCAGCTATAGGACAGGGGAAGAGCAGTTCTTC
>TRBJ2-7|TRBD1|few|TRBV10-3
CAISSGGGISYEQYF
TGTGCCATCAGTTCAGGGGGCGGGATTAGTTACGAGCAGTACTTC
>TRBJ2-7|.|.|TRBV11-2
CASSLDLTAYEQYF
TGTGCCAGCAGCTTAGATCTTACGGCCTACGAGCAGTACTTC
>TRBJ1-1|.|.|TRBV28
CASSPSGGNTEAFF
TGTGCCAGCAGCCCTAGCGGCGGGAACACTGAAGCTTTCTTT
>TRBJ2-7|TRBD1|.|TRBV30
CAWGRQGPYEQYF
TGTGCCTGGGGACGACAGGGGCCATACGAGCAGTACTTC
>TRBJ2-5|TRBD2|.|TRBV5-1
CASSGTLAAYRETQYF
TGCGCCAGCAGCGGGACCCTAGCGGCCTACCGGGAGACCCAGTACTTC
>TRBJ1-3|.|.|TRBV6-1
CASSEDGLSGNTIYF
TGTGCCAGCAGTGAAGATGGGCTTTCTGGAAACACCATATATTTT
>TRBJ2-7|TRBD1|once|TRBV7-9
CASSDRDRDYEQYF
TGTGCCAGCAGCGACAGGGATCGGGACTACGAGCAGTACTTC
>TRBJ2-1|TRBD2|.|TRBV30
CAWSGLAGGLDEQFF
TGTGCCTGGAGTGGACTGGCGGGGGGGCTCGATGAGCAGTTCTTC
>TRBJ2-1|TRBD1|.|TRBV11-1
CASSLTGQIYNEQFF
TGTGCCAGCAGCTTAACGGGACAGATTTACAATGAGCAGTTCTTC
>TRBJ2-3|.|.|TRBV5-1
CASKLGGAGPDTQYF
TGCGCCAGCAAACTTGGGGGGGCCGGACCAGATACGCAGTATTTT
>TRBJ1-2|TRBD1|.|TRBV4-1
CASSHFIRDRGKGYGYTF
TGCGCCAGCAGCCACTTTATCCGGGACAGGGGAAAGGGTTATGGCTACACCTTC
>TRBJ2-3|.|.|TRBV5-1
CASSFTGTDTQYF
TGCGCCAGCAGCTTCACAGGGACAGATACGCAGTATTTT
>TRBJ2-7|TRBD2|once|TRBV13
CASSLGIAGGRYEQYF
TGTGCCAGCAGCTTGGGTATAGCGGGGGGACGCTACGAGCAGTACTTC
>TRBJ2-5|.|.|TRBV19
CASSARSGSTQETQYF
TGTGCCAGTAGTGCCCGATCCGGGAGCACCCAAGAGACCCAGTACTTC
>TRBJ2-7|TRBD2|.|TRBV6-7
CASSEPGLAVYEQYF
TGTGCCAGCAGTGAACCGGGACTAGCGGTATACGAGCAGTACTTC
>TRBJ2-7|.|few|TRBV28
CASSPNPTPSYEQYF
TGTGCCAGCAGCCCAAACCCCACACCTTCCTACGAGCAGTACTTC
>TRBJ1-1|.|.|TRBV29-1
CSVVTLNTEAFF
TGCAGCGTGGTGACACTGAACACTGAAGCTTTCTTT
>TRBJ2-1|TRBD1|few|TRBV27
CASRWGTDLYNEQFF
TGTGCCAGCAGGTGGGGGACAGATCTTTACAATGAGCAGTTCTTC
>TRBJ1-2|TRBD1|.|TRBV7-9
CASSLAWVGQGEDYGYTF
TGTGCCAGCAGCTTAGCGTGGGTAGGACAGGGGGAAGACTATGGCTACACCTTC
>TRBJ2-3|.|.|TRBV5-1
CASSTKAASTDTQYF
TGCGCCAGCAGCACTAAGGCGGCTAGCACAGATACGCAGTATTTT
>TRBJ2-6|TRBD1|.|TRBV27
CASSLWGQGSLYESGANVLTF
TGTGCCAGCAGTTTATGGGGACAGGGGTCCTTATACGAGTCTGGGGCCAACGTCCTGACTTTC
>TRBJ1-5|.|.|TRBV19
CASSMAPHSNQPQHF
TGTGCCAGTAGTATGGCCCCCCATAGCAATCAGCCCCAGCATTTT
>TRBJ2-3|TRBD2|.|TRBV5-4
CASSSGTSASTDTQYF
TGTGCCAGCAGCTCCGGGACTAGCGCTAGCACAGATACGCAGTATTTT
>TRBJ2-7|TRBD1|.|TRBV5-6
CASSLAWGGQGAYEQYF
TGTGCCAGCAGCTTGGCTTGGGGTGGACAGGGGGCTTACGAGCAGTACTTC
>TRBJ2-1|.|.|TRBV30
CAWGPRVNEQFF
TGTGCCTGGGGTCCCAGGGTCAATGAGCAGTTCTTC
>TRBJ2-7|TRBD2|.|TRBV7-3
CASSSESSGGHLPYEQYF
TGTGCCAGCAGCTCAGAATCTAGCGGGGGGCACCTCCCCTACGAGCAGTACTTC
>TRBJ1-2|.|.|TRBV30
CAWTGRNYGYTF
TGTGCCTGGACAGGGAGGAACTATGGCTACACCTTC
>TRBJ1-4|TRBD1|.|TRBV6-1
CASSQPGDRDEKLFF
TGTGCCAGCAGCCAACCCGGGGACAGAGATGAAAAACTGTTTTTT
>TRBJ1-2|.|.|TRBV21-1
CASSNGPAARLYGYTF
TGTGCCAGCAGCAATGGCCCCGCTGCCAGACTGTATGGCTACACCTTC
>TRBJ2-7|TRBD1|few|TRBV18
CASSQGQGAVGEQYF
TGTGCCAGCTCACAGGGACAGGGGGCAGTCGGCGAGCAGTACTTC